The source of this TCR beta chain is a study of T cell responses to AZD1222 COVID-19 vaccine. TCRdb keeps only in-frame clones here, not all; method: immunoSEQ multiplex PCR. The profile shows about 140,000 clones, about 90% of them singletons. The V and J ends lost 4 bases and 5 bases, in that order; junction bases with no gene match: 10. The CDR3 covers 16 residues. Germline CDR1 is SGDLS and CDR2 is YYNGEE. About this clone itself: As yet, its antigen is unknown.

Study results and caveats: It was only a handful of AZD1222 recipients who were seropositive at baseline.

The gene calls are TRBV9 and TRBJ2-3; 10 bases map to TRBD2. The specimen comprised peripheral blood, sampled 28 days after the second dose of the MenACWY control vaccine. The source is an adult who received the MenACWY meningococcal vaccine as a control. The CDR3 sequence: CASSPPAGGPKDTQYF. CDR3 bases: TGTGCCAGCAGCCCCCCAGCGGGAGGGCCGAAAGATACGCAGTATTTT.